The 15 T cell receptor beta chains below come from one sample, sequenced in a study of cytomegalovirus exposure and HLA in healthy donors. The PCR had 60 Vbeta and 13 Jbeta primers. Assay used: immunoSEQ multiplex PCR; TCRdb lists only in-frame clones, some missing. The sample lists some 190,000 clones; about four fifths were seen once. The material sequenced was PBMCs. The receptors originated from a man aged 25-45 years in good health and CMV-seropositive.

The CDR3 spells CASSVGTTNEQFF. CDR3 nucleotides: TGCGCCAGCAGCGTCGGAACTACCAATGAGCAGTTCTTC. The chain joins TRBV5-1 to TRBJ2-1; D call uncertain. This CDR3 is built from 13 residues. Between the trimmed V and J ends, which lost 4 bases and 6 bases, there was a span of 11 bases. CDR1 and CDR2 from the germline V gene are SGHRS and YFSETQ.

The chain has TRBV25-1 and TRBJ2-1; 13 bases agree with TRBD2. V dropped 5 bases and J dropped 5; count of bases not matched to a gene: 3. Germline lookup yields CDR1 MGHDK and CDR2 SYGVNS. CDR3 size: 15 residues. The CDR3 loop is CASSMTSGGNNEQFF. In DNA form, the CDR3 reads TGTGCCAGCAGTATGACTAGCGGGGGGAACAATGAGCAGTTCTTC.

V gene TRBV19 combines with J gene TRBJ1-3; 8 nucleotides align to TRBD1. The CDR3 is 16 amino acids. With 8 bases clipped from V and 1 base from J, the junction kept 10 bases outside the gene matches. From germline, CDR1 is LNHDA and CDR2 SQIVND (reference sequence). In DNA, the CDR3 is TGTGCCAGTGGACAGGGCGCGCTTCTTTCTGGAAACACCATATATTTT. It encodes CASGQGALLSGNTIYF.

V gene TRBV6-5 combines with J gene TRBJ2-1; possible D gene TRBD1, 6 bases. V was shortened by 5 bases and J by 2 bases, with 13 bases between the two germline ends. The germline V gene encodes CDR1 MNHEY and CDR2 SVGAGI. The CDR3 covers 15 residues. The CDR3: CASSTSGDAYNEQFF. CDR3 DNA sequence: TGTGCCAGCAGTACATCAGGGGATGCCTACAATGAGCAGTTCTTC.

The genes are TRBV4-1 and TRBJ2-2; D is possibly TRBD1 (6 bases). Germline V gene lookup returns CDR1 MGHRA and CDR2 YSYEKL. Between the trimmed V and J ends, which lost 2 bases and 7 bases, there was a span of 14 bases. The CDR3 is 15 residues long. CDR3 protein: CASSQMYRVGGELFF. The CDR3 nucleotides are TGCGCCAGCAGCCAAATGTACAGGGTCGGCGGGGAGCTGTTTTTT.

The CDR3 here is CASSTTTGTGELFF. CDR3 coding DNA: TGTGCCAGCTCAACCACGACTGGCACCGGGGAGCTGTTTTTT. This chain uses TRBV18 with TRBJ2-2; D remains ambiguous. The CDR3 sequence is 14 residues long. V shed 5 bases and J shed 4 bases, with 11 bases lying between them. Per the germline V gene, CDR1 is KGHSH and CDR2 is LQKENI. The full variable domain, completed using reference TRBV18 and TRBJ2-2, is NAGVMQNPRHLVRRRGQEARLRCSPMKGHSHVYWYRQLPEEGLKFMVYLQKENIIDESGMPKERFSAEFPKEGPSILRIQQVVRGDSAAYFCASSTTTGTGELFFGEGSRLTVL.

Here the CDR3 DNA reads TGCGCCAGCAGCTTGGGGATCGGGACTAGCGCTACCGGGGAGCTGTTTTTT. It encodes CASSLGIGTSATGELFF. V is TRBV5-1 and J is TRBJ2-2; 10 bases line up with TRBD2. CDR1 is SGHRS, CDR2 YFSETQ, per germline. CDR3 size: 17 residues. Unmatched junction bases numbered 7, after V lost 0 bases and J lost 5 bases.

The chain carries TRBV19 and TRBJ2-2; no clear D gene. CDR1 and CDR2 (germline): LNHDA, SQIVND (reference sequence). Trimming shortened V by 4 bases and J by 6 bases, and 15 bases separated the two germline ends. There are 15 residues in the CDR3. CDR3 sequence: CASSRLERIAGELFF. DNA of the CDR3: TGTGCCAGTAGTAGACTTGAGAGGATCGCCGGGGAGCTGTTTTTT.

This chain links TRBV6-5 with TRBJ2-3; 7 bases are shared with TRBD2. This CDR3 comprises 15 residues. Germline V gene lookup returns CDR1 MNHEY and CDR2 SVGAGI. Trimming removed 0 bases from V and 5 bases from J; junction bases left unmatched: 5. CDR3 sequence reads: CASSYSSGEGDTQYF. CDR3 nucleotide sequence: TGTGCCAGCAGTTACTCGAGCGGGGAGGGAGATACGCAGTATTTT.

The chain couples TRBV7-2 to TRBJ1-6; 7 nucleotides agree with TRBD1. The V gene end was trimmed by 4 bases and the J gene end by 9 bases; junction bases not matched to a gene: 9. The CDR3 is 15 residues long. Germline V gene sequence: CDR1 SGHTA, CDR2 FQGNSA. The DNA of the CDR3 is TGTGCCAGCAGCTATCTGACAGGGAGCGGTTCACCCCTCCACTTT. Protein: CASSYLTGSGSPLHF.

The chain employs TRBV7-8 and TRBJ2-7; 12 bases align to TRBD2. Germline V gives CDR1 SGHVS, CDR2 FQNEAQ. The length of the CDR3 is 16 residues. J lost 3 bases, V lost 5 bases, and 8 bases had no gene match. The CDR3 sequence is CASSATGTSGFYEQYF. In nucleotides, the CDR3 is TGTGCCAGCAGCGCCACCGGGACTAGCGGGTTCTACGAGCAGTACTTC. Together with reference TRBV7-8 and TRBJ2-7, the CDR3 gives the full variable domain: GAGVSQSPRYKVAKRGQDVALRCDPISGHVSLFWYQQALGQGPEFLTYFQNEAQLDKSGLPSDRFFAERPEGSVSTLKIQRTQQEDSAVYLCASSATGTSGFYEQYFGPGTRLTVT.

This clone was seen once. In nucleotides, the CDR3 is TGTGCCAGCTCACCAAGTCCCCGGGCAGGTGAGGGATCTGTTGGTCAGCCCCAGCATTTT. Translation: CASSPSPRAGEGSVGQPQHF. This sequence joins TRBV18 and TRBJ1-5, with D uncertain. The CDR3 has 20 amino acids. Between the trimmed V and J ends, which lost 2 bases and 6 bases, there was a span of 29 bases. CDR1 is KGHSH and CDR2 is LQKENI in the germline V gene.

This clone was counted a few times. The chain joins TRBV5-1 to TRBJ2-5; 7 bases are shared with TRBD2. The CDR3 is 14 residues long. Germline V gene data show CDR1 as SGHRS and CDR2 as YFSETQ. V shed 6 bases, J shed 1 base, and the junction held 6 bases outside the gene matches. The CDR3 is CASTRGGSQETQYF. CDR3 nucleotide sequence: TGCGCCAGCACCCGGGGCGGGAGCCAAGAGACCCAGTACTTC.

The gene calls are TRBV12-5 and TRBJ1-2, with 11 bases aligning to TRBD1. Germline values: CDR1 LGHNT, CDR2 FRNRAP. The CDR3 length is 14 residues. The junction had 5 bases not matched to a gene; V was cut back by 5 bases and J by 6 bases. The CDR3 region is CASGIGTGGNGYTF. The CDR3 DNA reads as TGTGCTAGTGGTATTGGGACAGGGGGAAATGGCTACACCTTC.

The V gene is TRBV27, the J gene TRBJ2-5, with D tentatively TRBD2 (6 bases). This CDR3 is 14 amino acids long. Germline CDR1 MNHEY, CDR2 SMNVEV (reference sequence). The germline V and J ends were trimmed by 4 bases and 11 bases, with 20 bases remaining between them. The CDR3 is CASSSGRPHREQYF. The CDR3 nucleotides are TGTGCCAGCAGTTCTGGGCGACCCCATCGGGAGCAGTACTTC.